This T cell receptor beta chain was retrieved from a study of blood T cells in healthy people across ages. Notes on the study in general: Among long-lived donors, naive CD4+ cells were more numerous and diversity higher than in aged donors.

This clonotype was seen only once. What it binds is not known. Total RNA extraction produced at least 6 micrograms (per sample) for the study. The second PCR ran roughly 6 to 11 cycles with a sample-barcoded 5' primer and J-beta primers. TCRdb recomputed calls from the 5' RACE reads with MiXCR, one row per CDR3 protein. Of under 800,000 distinct CDR3 sequences in the sample, 35% to 45% were seen once. The CDR3 totals 14 residues. Germline V gives CDR1 DFQATT, CDR2 SNEGSKA (reference sequence). The chain links TRBV20-1 to TRBJ2-5; tentatively, D is TRBD1 (6 bases). The last part of the DNA fits TRBJ2-7 better; the J call may be wrong. The source is a woman aged 55-70 years in good health. Material: blood. CDR3 amino acids: CSARAGQLAYEQYF. DNA for the CDR3: TGCAGTGCTAGAGCTGGACAGCTAGCCTACGAGCAGTACTTC.